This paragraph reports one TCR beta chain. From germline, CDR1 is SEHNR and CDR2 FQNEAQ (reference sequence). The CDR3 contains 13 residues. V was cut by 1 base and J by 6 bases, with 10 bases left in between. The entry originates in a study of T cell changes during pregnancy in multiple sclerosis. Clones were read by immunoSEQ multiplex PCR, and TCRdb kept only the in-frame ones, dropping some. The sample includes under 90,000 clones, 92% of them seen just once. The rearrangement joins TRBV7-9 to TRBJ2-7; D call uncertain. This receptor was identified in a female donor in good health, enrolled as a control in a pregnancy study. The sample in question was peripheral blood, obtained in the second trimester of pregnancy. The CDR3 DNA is TGTGCCAGCAGCTTAGTTTCACAGAGCGAGCAGTACTTC. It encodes CASSLVSQSEQYF.